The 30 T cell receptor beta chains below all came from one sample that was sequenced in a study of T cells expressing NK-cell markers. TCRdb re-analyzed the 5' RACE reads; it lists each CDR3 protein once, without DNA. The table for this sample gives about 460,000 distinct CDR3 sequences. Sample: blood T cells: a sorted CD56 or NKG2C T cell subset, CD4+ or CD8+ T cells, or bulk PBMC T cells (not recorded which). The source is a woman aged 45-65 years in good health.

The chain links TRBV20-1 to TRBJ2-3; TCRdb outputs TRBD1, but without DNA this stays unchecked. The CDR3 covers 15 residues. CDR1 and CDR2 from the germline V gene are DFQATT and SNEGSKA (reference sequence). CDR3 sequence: CSAREPEGVLDTQYF.

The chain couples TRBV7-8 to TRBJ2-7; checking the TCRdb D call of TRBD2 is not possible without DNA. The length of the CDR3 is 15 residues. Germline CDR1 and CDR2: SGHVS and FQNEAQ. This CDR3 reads CASSLAGLAAYEQYF.

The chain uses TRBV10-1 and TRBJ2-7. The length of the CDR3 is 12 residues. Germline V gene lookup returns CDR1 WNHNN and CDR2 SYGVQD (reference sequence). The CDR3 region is CASSESRYEQYF.

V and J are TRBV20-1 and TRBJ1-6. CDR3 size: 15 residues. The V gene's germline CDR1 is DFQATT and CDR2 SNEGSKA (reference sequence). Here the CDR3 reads CSARAVENENSPLHF.

The CDR3 sequence: CASSLVVAETYNEQFF. V is TRBV7-2 and J is TRBJ2-1; with no DNA, the TCRdb D assignment of TRBD2 cannot be verified. Germline-derived CDR1 and CDR2 are SGHTA and FQGNSA. The CDR3 has 16 amino acids.

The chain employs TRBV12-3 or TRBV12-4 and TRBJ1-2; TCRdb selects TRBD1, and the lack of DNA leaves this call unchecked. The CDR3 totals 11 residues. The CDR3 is CASSRQHGYTF.

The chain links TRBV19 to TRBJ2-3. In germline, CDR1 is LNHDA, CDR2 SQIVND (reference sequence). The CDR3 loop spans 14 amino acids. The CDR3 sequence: CASNSVGSTDTQYF. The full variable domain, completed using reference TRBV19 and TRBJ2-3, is DGGITQSPKYLFRKEGQNVTLSCEQNLNHDAMYWYRQDPGQGLRLIYYSQIVNDFQKGDIAEGYSVSREKKESFPLTVTSAQKNPTAFYLCASNSVGSTDTQYFGPGTRLTVL.

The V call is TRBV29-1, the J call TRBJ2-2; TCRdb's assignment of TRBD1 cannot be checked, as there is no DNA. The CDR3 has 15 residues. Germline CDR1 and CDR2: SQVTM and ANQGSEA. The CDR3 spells CSVETGTWAGGELFF.

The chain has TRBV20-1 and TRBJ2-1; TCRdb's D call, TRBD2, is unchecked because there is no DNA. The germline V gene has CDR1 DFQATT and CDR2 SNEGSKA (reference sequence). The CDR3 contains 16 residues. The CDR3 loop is CSAELPIAGVFHEQFF.

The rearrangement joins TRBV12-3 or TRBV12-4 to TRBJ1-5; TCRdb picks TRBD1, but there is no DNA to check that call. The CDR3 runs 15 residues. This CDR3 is CASSLWRGGVGPQHF.

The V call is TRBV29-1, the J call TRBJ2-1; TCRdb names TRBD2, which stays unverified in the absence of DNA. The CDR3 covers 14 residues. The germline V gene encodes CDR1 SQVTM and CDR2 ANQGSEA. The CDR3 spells CSAKQRAQGNEQFF.

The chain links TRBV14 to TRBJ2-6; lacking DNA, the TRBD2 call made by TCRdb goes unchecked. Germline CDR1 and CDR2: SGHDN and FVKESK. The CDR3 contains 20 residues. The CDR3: CASSHPGDLPPSTGANVLTF.

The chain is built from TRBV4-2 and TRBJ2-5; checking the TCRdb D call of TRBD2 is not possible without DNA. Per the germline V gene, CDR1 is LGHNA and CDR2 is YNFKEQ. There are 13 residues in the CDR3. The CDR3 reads CASSLPSVETQYF.

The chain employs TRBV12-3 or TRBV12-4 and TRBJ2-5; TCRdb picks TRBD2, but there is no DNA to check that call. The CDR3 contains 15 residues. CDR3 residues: CASSQDSLYQETQYF.

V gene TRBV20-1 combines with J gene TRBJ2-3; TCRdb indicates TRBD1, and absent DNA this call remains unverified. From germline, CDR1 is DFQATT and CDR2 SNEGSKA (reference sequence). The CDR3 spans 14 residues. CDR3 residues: CSAEGQPSTDTQYF.

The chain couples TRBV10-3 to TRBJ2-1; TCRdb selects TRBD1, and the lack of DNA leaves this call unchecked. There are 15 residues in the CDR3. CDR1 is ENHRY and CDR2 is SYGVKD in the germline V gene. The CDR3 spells CAISPPGGDYNEQFF.

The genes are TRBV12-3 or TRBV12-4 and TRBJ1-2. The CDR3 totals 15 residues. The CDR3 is CASSPTRGLNYGYTF.

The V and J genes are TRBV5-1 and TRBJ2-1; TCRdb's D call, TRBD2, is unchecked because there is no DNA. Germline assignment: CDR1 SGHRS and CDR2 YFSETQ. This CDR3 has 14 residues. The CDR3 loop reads CASSRTSGSNEQFF.

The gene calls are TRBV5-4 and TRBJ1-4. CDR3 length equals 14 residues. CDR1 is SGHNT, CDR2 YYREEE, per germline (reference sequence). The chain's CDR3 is CASGRAEANEKLFF. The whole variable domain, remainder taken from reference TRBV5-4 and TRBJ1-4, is ETGVTQSPTHLIKTRGQQVTLRCSSQSGHNTVSWYQQALGQGPQFIFQYYREEENGRGNFPPRFSGLQFPNYSSELNVNALELDDSALYLCASGRAEANEKLFFGSGTQLSVL.

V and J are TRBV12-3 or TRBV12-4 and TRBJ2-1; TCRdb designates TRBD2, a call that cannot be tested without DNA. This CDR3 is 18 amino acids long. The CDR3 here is CASSSFTSGSFPSYEQFF.

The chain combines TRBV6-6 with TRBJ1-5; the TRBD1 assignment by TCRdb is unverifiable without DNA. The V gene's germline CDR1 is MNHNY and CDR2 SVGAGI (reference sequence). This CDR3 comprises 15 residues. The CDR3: CASSLLQGSNQPQHF.

The CDR3 is CASSLVFRRSEQFF. The rearrangement uses TRBV7-9 and TRBJ2-1. CDR3 length: 14 residues. Germline-derived CDR1 and CDR2 are SEHNR and FQNEAQ (reference sequence).

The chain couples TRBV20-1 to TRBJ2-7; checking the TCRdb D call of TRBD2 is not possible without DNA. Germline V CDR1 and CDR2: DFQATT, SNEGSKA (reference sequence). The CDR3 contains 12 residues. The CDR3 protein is CSASIAGDKQYF.

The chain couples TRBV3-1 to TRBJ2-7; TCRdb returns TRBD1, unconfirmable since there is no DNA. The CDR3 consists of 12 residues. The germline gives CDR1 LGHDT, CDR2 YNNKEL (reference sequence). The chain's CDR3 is CASGRLGYEQYF.

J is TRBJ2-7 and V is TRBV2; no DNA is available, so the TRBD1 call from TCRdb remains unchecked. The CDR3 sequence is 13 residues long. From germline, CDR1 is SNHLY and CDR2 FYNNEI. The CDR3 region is CASGGTLAYEQYF.

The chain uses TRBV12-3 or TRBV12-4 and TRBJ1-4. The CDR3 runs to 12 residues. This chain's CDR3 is CASSASREKLFF.

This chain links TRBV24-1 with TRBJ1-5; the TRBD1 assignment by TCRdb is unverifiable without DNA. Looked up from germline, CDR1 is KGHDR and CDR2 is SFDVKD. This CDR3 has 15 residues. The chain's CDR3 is CATSETGTKNQPQHF.

The CDR3 here is CASSHDDSAPNSPLHF. The genes are TRBV4-1 and TRBJ1-6. The length of the CDR3 is 16 residues. Germline assignment: CDR1 MGHRA and CDR2 YSYEKL.

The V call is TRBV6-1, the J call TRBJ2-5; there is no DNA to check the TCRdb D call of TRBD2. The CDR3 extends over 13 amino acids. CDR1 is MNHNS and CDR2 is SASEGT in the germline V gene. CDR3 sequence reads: CASSEGGIAAQYF.

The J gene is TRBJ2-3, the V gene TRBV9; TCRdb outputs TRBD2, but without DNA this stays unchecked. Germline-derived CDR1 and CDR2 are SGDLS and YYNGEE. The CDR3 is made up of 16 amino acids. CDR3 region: CASSATSGRSTDTQYF.